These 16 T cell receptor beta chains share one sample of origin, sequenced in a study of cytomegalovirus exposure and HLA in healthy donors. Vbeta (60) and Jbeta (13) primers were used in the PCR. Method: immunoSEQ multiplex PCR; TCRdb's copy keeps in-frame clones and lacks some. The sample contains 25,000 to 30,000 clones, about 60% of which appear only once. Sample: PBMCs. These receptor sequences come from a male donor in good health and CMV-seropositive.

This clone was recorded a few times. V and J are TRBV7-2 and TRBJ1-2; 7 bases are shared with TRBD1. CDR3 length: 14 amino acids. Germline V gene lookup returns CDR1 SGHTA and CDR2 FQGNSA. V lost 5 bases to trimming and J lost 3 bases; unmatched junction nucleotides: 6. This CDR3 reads CASSPTGRDYGYTF. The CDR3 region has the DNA TGTGCCAGCAGCCCGACAGGGAGAGACTATGGCTACACCTTC.

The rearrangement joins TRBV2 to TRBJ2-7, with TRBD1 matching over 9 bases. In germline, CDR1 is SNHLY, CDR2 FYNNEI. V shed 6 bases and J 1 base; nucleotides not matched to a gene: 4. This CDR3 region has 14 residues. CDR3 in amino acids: CASRGQGSSYEQYF. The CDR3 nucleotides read TGTGCCAGCAGGGGACAGGGAAGTTCCTACGAGCAGTACTTC. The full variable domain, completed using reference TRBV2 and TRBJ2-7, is EPEVTQTPSHQVTQMGQEVILRCVPISNHLYFYWYRQILGQKVEFLVSFYNNEISEKSEIFDDQFSVERPDGSNFTLKIRSTKLEDSAMYFCASRGQGSSYEQYFGPGTRLTVT.

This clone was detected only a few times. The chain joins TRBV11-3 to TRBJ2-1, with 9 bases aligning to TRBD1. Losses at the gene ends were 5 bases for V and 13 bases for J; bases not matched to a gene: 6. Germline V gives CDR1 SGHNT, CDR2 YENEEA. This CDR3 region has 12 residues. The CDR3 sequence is CASSIGQGSQFF. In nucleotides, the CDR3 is TGTGCCAGCAGCATAGGACAGGGGTCACAGTTCTTC. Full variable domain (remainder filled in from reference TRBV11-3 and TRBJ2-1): EAGVVQSPRYKIIEKKQPVAFWCNPISGHNTLYWYLQNLGQGPELLIRYENEEAVDDSQLPKDRFSAERLKGVDSTLKIQPAELGDSAVYLCASSIGQGSQFFGPGTRLTVL.

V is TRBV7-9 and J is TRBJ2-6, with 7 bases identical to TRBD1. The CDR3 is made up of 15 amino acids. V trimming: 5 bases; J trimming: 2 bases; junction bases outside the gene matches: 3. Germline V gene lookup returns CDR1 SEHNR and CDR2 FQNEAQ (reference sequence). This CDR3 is CASSNQGAGANVLTF. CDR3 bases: TGTGCCAGCAGCAACCAGGGGGCTGGGGCCAACGTCCTGACTTTC.

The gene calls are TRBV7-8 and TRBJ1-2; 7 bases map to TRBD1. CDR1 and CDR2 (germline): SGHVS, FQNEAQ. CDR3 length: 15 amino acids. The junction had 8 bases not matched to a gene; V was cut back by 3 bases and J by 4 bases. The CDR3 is CASSFPGTASYGYTF. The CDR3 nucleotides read TGTGCCAGCAGCTTTCCCGGGACAGCAAGCTATGGCTACACCTTC.

The CDR3 sequence is CASSFGLAGSSGANVLTF. The CDR3 coding sequence is TGCGCCAGCAGCTTCGGACTAGCGGGGTCCTCTGGGGCCAACGTCCTGACTTTC. This rearrangement joins TRBV4-1 to TRBJ2-6, with 12 nucleotides matching TRBD2. The CDR3 has 18 amino acids. From germline, CDR1 is MGHRA and CDR2 YSYEKL. V was clipped by 5 bases and J by 0 bases; unmatched bases: 5.

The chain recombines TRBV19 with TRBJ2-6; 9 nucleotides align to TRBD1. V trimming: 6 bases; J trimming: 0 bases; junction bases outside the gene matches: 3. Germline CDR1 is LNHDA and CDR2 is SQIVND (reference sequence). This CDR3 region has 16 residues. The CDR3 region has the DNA TGTGCCAGTAGACAGGGGGCGCTCTCTGGGGCCAACGTCCTGACTTTC. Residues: CASRQGALSGANVLTF.

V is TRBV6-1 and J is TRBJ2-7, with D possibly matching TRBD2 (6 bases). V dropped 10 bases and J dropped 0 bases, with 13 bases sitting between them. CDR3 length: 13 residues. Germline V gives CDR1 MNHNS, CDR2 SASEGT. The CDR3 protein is CATGSGSSYEQYF. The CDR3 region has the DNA TGTGCCACGGGTAGCGGATCCTCCTACGAGCAGTACTTC.

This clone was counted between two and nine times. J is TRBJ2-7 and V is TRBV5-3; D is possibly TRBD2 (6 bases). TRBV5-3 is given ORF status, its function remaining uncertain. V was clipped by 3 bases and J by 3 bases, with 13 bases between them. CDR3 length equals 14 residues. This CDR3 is CARSSCGVIYEQYF. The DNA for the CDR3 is TGTGCCAGAAGCTCCTGCGGGGTAATCTACGAGCAGTACTTC.

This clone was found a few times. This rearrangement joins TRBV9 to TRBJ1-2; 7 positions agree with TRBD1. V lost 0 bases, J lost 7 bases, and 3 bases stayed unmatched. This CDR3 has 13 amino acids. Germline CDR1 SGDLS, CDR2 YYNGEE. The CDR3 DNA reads TGTGCCAGCAGCGTAGAACAGGGGTTTGGCTACACCTTC. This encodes CASSVEQGFGYTF.

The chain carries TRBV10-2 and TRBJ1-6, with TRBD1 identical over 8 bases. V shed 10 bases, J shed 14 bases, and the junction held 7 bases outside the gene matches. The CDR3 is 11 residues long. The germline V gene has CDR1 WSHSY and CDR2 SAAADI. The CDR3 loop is CATVDRGSLHF. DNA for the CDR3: TGCGCCACCGTCGACAGGGGATCCCTCCACTTT.

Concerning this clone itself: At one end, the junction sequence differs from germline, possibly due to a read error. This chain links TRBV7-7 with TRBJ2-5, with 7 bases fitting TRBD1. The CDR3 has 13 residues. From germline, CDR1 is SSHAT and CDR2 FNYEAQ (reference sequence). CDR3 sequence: CASSLHRGETQYF. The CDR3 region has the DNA TGTGCTAGCAGCTTACACAGGGGAGAGACCCAGTACTTC.

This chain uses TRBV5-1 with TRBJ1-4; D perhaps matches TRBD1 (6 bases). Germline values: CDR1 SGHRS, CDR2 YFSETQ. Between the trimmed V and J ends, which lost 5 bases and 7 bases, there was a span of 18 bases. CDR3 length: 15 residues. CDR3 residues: CASSFGRVGAEKLFF. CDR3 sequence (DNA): TGCGCCAGCAGTTTCGGCAGGGTGGGGGCTGAAAAACTGTTTTTT.

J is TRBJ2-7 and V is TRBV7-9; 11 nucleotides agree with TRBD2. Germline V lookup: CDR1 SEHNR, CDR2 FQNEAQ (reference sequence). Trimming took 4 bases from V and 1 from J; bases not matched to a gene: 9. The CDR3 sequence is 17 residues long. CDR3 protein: CASSSKRGLAASYEQYF. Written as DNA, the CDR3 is TGTGCCAGCAGCTCAAAGAGGGGACTAGCGGCATCCTACGAGCAGTACTTC.

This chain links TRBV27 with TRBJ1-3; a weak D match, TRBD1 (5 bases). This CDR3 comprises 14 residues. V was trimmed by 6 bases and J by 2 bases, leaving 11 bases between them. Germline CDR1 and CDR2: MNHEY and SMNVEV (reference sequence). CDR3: CASSQPGAGNTIYF. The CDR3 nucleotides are TGTGCCAGCAGCCAACCGGGGGCTGGAAACACCATATATTTT.

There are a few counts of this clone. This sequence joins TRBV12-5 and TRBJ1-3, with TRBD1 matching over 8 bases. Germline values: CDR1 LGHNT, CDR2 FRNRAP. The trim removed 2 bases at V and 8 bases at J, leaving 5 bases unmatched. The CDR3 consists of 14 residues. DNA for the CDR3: TGTGCTAGTGGTTTGAGGACAGGGCCGTACACCATATATTTT. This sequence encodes CASGLRTGPYTIYF.